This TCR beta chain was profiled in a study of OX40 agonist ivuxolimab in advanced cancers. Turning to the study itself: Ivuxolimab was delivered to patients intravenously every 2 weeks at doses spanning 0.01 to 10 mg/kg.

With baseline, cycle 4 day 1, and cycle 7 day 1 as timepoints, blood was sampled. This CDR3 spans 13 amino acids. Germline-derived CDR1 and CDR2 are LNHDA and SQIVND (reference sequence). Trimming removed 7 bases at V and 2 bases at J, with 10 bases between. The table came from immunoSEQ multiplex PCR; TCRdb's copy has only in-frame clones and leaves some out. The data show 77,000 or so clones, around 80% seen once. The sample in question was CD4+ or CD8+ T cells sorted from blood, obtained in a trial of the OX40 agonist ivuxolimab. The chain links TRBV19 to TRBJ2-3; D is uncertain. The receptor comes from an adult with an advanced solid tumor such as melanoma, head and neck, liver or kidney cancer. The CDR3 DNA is TGTGCCAGTACTGAGGTGAACACAGATACGCAGTATTTT. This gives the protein CASTEVNTDTQYF. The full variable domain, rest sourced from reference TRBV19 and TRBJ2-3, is DGGITQSPKYLFRKEGQNVTLSCEQNLNHDAMYWYRQDPGQGLRLIYYSQIVNDFQKGDIAEGYSVSREKKESFPLTVTSAQKNPTAFYLCASTEVNTDTQYFGPGTRLTVL.